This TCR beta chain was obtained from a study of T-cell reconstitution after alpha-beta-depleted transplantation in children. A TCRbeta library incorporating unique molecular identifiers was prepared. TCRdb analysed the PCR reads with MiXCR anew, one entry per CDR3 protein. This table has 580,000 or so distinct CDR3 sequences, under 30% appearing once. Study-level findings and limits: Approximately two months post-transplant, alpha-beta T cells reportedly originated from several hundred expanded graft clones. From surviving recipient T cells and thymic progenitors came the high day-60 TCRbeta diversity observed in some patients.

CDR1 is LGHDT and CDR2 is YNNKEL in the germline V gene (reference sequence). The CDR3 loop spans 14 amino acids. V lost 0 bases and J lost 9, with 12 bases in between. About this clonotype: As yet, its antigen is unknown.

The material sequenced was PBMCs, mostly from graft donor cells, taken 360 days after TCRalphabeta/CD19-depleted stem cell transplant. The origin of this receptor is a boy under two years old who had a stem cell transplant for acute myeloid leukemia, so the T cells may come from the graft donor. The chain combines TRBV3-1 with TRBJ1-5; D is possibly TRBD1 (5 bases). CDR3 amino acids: CASSQEGQGWPQHF. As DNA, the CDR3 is TGTGCCAGCAGCCAAGAGGGGCAAGGGTGGCCCCAGCATTTT.